This T cell receptor (beta chain) was identified in a study of blood T cell repertoires in COVID-19 (dated by TCRdb to about 2020). About the study as a whole: Samples covering the acute and convalescent phases of COVID-19 were provided by collaborators in the United States, Italy and Spain. The material from the prospective study consisted of cDNA or gDNA derived from T cells, B-cell-depleted T cells, or PBMCs. Subjects who had been exposed to COVID-19, were actively infected with it, or had recovered from it provided the deeply sampled blood TCRbeta repertoires that made up the dataset. A freely available public database, intended as a resource for researchers studying the immune response to SARS-CoV-2, is where the repertoires were released. Samples came from the ongoing ImmuneRACE study (first 160 participants) plus 1,254 subjects from 6 global collaborators. Sample metadata almost always included a de-identified subject ID, COVID-19 status, age in years and sex. Where available, HLA class I and class II types were obtained from metadata supplied by the sample provider rather than from assay-based typing.

Results and caveats for the whole study, not just this receptor: The amount of clinical and demographic metadata varied by source and participant and was provided uncurated.

A remark on this clone: Its target antigen remains unknown. Within one base of it there is no much larger clone, and no base qualities were kept.

The CDR3 measures 16 amino acids from cysteine to phenylalanine. CDR3 DNA is the only sequence kept; it has 48 bases, read in frame from the first base. V trim: 4 bases; J trim: 4 bases; unmatched bases: 7. The germline V gene gives CDR1 as MNHEY and CDR2 as SVGEGT. Collaborating institutions collected whole blood in K2EDTA tubes following their own protocols. For TCRbeta analysis, collaborators shipped samples in one of three forms: frozen whole blood, isolated PBMCs, or DNA extracted from either of those sample types. TCRbeta CDR3 regions were amplified from genomic DNA by means of the immunoSEQ Assay, a bias-controlled multiplex PCR. Processing in the source paper ran as follows. The number of nucleated cells in each sample was estimated by amplification of reference gene primers within the assay. Sequence reads were collapsed and filtered to measure the absolute abundance of every unique TCRbeta CDR3 rearrangement. For each sample, productive Simpson clonality was calculated by taking the square root of Simpson's diversity index across productive rearrangements. TCRdb re-hosts the immuneACCESS table, in-frame sequences only. Its copies lack some clones; in the studies checked, an unresolved V gene accounts for under half of them, and the cause for the rest is not known. The DNA was the basis for D and trimming; V, J and clone size are from that table. The sample table records nearly 45,000 clones; around 87% of these occur just once. The ten most abundant clones make up 23% of the sample.

The TCR comes from an elderly woman in a cohort sampled during active or convalescent COVID-19. The rearrangement joined TRBV6-2 or TRBV6-3 to TRBJ2-7; TRBD2 fits 13 bases in the junction. The sequenced sample was peripheral blood. The CDR3 protein sequence reads: CASSSETSGRRYEQYF. The nucleotide sequence is TGTGCCAGCAGTTCCGAGACTAGCGGGAGGCGGTACGAGCAGTACTTC.